Shown below are 18 T cell receptor beta chains from a single sample sequenced in a study of blood T cell repertoires in COVID-19. Clones were sequenced by immunoSEQ multiplex PCR, and TCRdb holds only the in-frame ones, with some missing. The data contain roughly 100,000 clones, 82% of them singletons. Sequencing was done on a sample of peripheral blood. Source of these receptors: a man older than 75 with acute or convalescent COVID-19.

The chain combines TRBV27 with TRBJ2-6; the D gene is possibly TRBD1 (6 bases). CDR1 and CDR2 from the germline V gene are MNHEY and SMNVEV (reference sequence). Deletions cut 4 bases from V and 1 base from J, with 14 bases between. This CDR3 contains 17 residues. CDR3 loop: CASSSNTGRSGANVLTF. CDR3 nucleotide sequence: TGTGCCAGCAGTTCAAATACAGGGAGATCTGGGGCCAACGTCCTGACTTTC.

The J gene is TRBJ1-5, the V gene TRBV5-6; D uncertain. The germline gives CDR1 SGHDT, CDR2 YYEEEE. Between the trimmed V and J ends, which lost 0 bases and 4 bases, there was a span of 8 bases. This CDR3 region has 14 residues. CDR3 nucleotide sequence: TGTGCCAGCAGCTTGGCCAGAGGAAATCAGCCCCAGCATTTT. Translation gives CASSLARGNQPQHF.

This rearrangement joins TRBV7-2 to TRBJ2-1, with D possibly TRBD2 on 6 matching bases. Trimming took off 1 base at V and 7 bases at J, with 14 bases between the two ends. This CDR3 region has 15 residues. Looked up from germline, CDR1 is SGHTA and CDR2 is FQGNSA. DNA for the CDR3: TGTGCCAGCAGCTTAGAGGGCGGGGCGTGGAATGAGCAGTTCTTC. It encodes CASSLEGGAWNEQFF.

The V call is TRBV6-5, the J call TRBJ1-1; 8 positions match TRBD1. The CDR3 is 13 residues long. Unmatched junction bases numbered 7, after V lost 6 bases and J lost 7 bases. The V gene's germline CDR1 is MNHEY and CDR2 SVGAGI. The CDR3 nucleotides are TGTGCCAGCAGCGGACAGGGAATATATGAAGCTTTCTTT. Its protein is CASSGQGIYEAFF.

In its sample, this clone was seen once. The chain links TRBV19 to TRBJ2-5; D might be TRBD1 (5 bases). The CDR3 loop spans 14 amino acids. The germline V and J ends were trimmed by 4 bases and 1 base, with 10 bases remaining between them. CDR1 is LNHDA and CDR2 is SQIVND in the germline V gene (reference sequence). This chain's CDR3 is CASSRQGGQETQYF. The CDR3 coding sequence is TGTGCCAGTAGTAGGCAGGGTGGCCAAGAGACCCAGTACTTC.

V is TRBV6-5 and J is TRBJ1-2; 7 bases align to TRBD1. Germline CDR1 reads MNHEY; CDR2 reads SVGAGI. This CDR3 has 13 residues. V lost 2 bases and J lost 7; bases outside the gene matches: 4. In DNA, the CDR3 is TGTGCCAGCAGTTACATTCCAGGGGGTGGCTACACCTTC. Translating it yields CASSYIPGGGYTF.

The rearrangement links TRBV5-4 to TRBJ2-2; 7 bases line up with TRBD2. Germline-derived CDR1 and CDR2 are SGHNT and YYREEE (reference sequence). The CDR3 is made up of 17 amino acids. V was clipped by 4 bases and J by 4 bases; unmatched bases: 13. CDR3 sequence reads: CASSTGGRAKGTGELFF. The CDR3 DNA is TGTGCCAGCAGCACCGGGGGGAGGGCCAAGGGCACCGGGGAGCTGTTTTTT.

The chain employs TRBV7-8 and TRBJ2-1; 12 nucleotides align to TRBD2. V lost 6 bases and J lost 0; bases outside the gene matches: 9. The CDR3 length is 18 residues. Germline V CDR1 and CDR2: SGHVS, FQNEAQ. The CDR3 protein is CASRKTSGSPSSYNEQFF. The CDR3 coding sequence is TGTGCCAGCAGAAAGACTAGCGGGAGCCCGAGCTCCTACAATGAGCAGTTCTTC.

This clone was counted a few times. V and J are TRBV5-5 and TRBJ1-2; 7 bases are a match to TRBD1. This CDR3 is 13 amino acids long. With V trimmed by 4 bases and J by 6 bases, 6 bases remained unmatched. Germline CDR1 is SGHKS and CDR2 is YYEKEE (reference sequence). CDR3 in DNA: TGTGCCAGCAGCGCAAGAGGGGGCGATGGCTACACCTTC. The encoded protein is CASSARGGDGYTF.

CDR3 region: CASSLQAGDVAQFF. Written as DNA, the CDR3 is TGTGCCAGCAGTCTCCAAGCGGGAGATGTGGCTCAGTTCTTC. The V gene is TRBV27, the J gene TRBJ2-1; 8 nucleotides match TRBD2. The germline CDR1 and CDR2 sequences are MNHEY and SMNVEV (reference sequence). The CDR3 is 14 amino acids. The trim removed 5 bases at V and 13 bases at J, leaving 13 bases unmatched.

The chain carries TRBV7-2 and TRBJ2-3, with D possibly being TRBD1 (5 bases). The V and J ends lost 1 base and 7 bases respectively, with 12 bases between them. Looked up from germline, CDR1 is SGHTA and CDR2 is FQGNSA. The CDR3 is 14 residues long. The CDR3 sequence: CASSLERAGNTQYF. The CDR3 DNA reads TGTGCCAGCAGCTTAGAAAGGGCAGGGAATACGCAGTATTTT.

This clone was picked up a small number of times. Here the CDR3 DNA reads TGTGCCAGTAAAGGACGGGGGAGCTCTGGAAACACCATATATTTT. It encodes CASKGRGSSGNTIYF. The chain carries TRBV19 and TRBJ1-3, with D perhaps matching TRBD1 (5 bases). Germline values: CDR1 LNHDA, CDR2 SQIVND (reference sequence). The ends were cut back, 7 bases at V and 0 bases at J, with 13 bases in the middle. The CDR3 totals 15 residues. Complete variable domain (other parts from reference TRBV19 and TRBJ1-3): DGGITQSPKYLFRKEGQNVTLSCEQNLNHDAMYWYRQDPGQGLRLIYYSQIVNDFQKGDIAEGYSVSREKKESFPLTVTSAQKNPTAFYLCASKGRGSSGNTIYFGEGSWLTVV.

The chain employs TRBV27 and TRBJ2-2; 14 bases are a match to TRBD2. In germline, CDR1 is MNHEY, CDR2 SMNVEV (reference sequence). This CDR3 spans 17 amino acids. V was clipped by 5 bases and J by 6 bases; unmatched bases: 8. CDR3 loop: CASSPLGLAGDPGELFF. The CDR3 DNA reads as TGTGCCAGCAGTCCGCTGGGACTAGCGGGAGATCCCGGGGAGCTGTTTTTT.

V gene TRBV24-1 combines with J gene TRBJ2-5; 12 nucleotides agree with TRBD1. The V and J ends lost 3 bases and 4 bases, in that order; junction bases with no gene match: 8. This CDR3 has 17 amino acids. Germline CDR1 reads KGHDR; CDR2 reads SFDVKD. CDR3 in amino acids: CATSDLAGTGGRETQYF. For the CDR3, the DNA is TGTGCCACCAGTGATCTTGCCGGGACAGGGGGCAGAGAGACCCAGTACTTC.

This chain connects TRBV2 to TRBJ2-3; 8 bases are a match to TRBD1. The length of the CDR3 is 15 residues. J lost 4 bases, V lost 5 bases, and 8 bases had no gene match. Germline V gene lookup returns CDR1 SNHLY and CDR2 FYNNEI. CDR3 residues: CASSQRTGSADTQYF. In DNA, the CDR3 is TGTGCCAGCAGTCAGAGGACAGGGAGTGCAGATACGCAGTATTTT.

J is TRBJ1-5 and V is TRBV7-9, with no clear D. This CDR3 has 14 amino acids. V was shortened by 0 bases and J by 7 bases, with 10 bases between the two germline ends. Germline lookup yields CDR1 SEHNR and CDR2 FQNEAQ (reference sequence). CDR3 coding DNA: TGTGCCAGCAGCTTAGCGTCGCCGGGACAGCCCCAGCATTTT. This codes for CASSLASPGQPQHF.

This chain links TRBV30 with TRBJ1-6; D is perhaps TRBD1 (5 bases). Per the germline V gene, CDR1 is GTSNPN and CDR2 is SVGIG (reference sequence). The CDR3 covers 13 residues. CDR3 nucleotide sequence: TGTGGCGGAAGACAGAGCCATAATTCACCCCTCCACTTT. It yields the protein CGGRQSHNSPLHF.

In its sample, this clone was seen once. This sequence joins TRBV6-5 and TRBJ1-1; D gene uncertain. V was clipped by 2 bases and J by 0 bases, with 7 bases between them. Germline V CDR1 and CDR2: MNHEY, SVGAGI. This CDR3 has 14 residues. The CDR3 reads CASSYRDMNTEAFF. DNA for the CDR3: TGTGCCAGCAGTTACAGAGACATGAACACTGAAGCTTTCTTT.